These T cell receptor beta chains were read from a single sample in a study of blood T cells in healthy people across ages. TCRdb re-derived calls from the 5' RACE reads in MiXCR, one entry per CDR3 protein. The repertoire consists of 700,000 to 900,000 distinct CDR3 sequences, with less than 70% occurring once and the leading ten covering approximately 40%. Sequenced material: blood. These receptors originate from a man at least 80 years old in good health. The CDR3 runs from the conserved cysteine through the conserved F or W. Each record gives: D gene, V gene, clone size, J gene, CDR3 DNA, CDR3 protein. The D gene is left open where the match is weak. The size of a clone is reported for some rows only, either as once, few or many, or as a class for expanded clones.

d_call: -; v_call: TRBV5-1; clone_size: -; j_call: TRBJ2-1; cdr3_nt: TGCGCCAGCAGCTTGGTGGTCGGGGGGCTCGGGAATGAGCAGTTCTTC; cdr3_aa: CASSLVVGGLGNEQFF
d_call: -; v_call: TRBV12-3/TRBV12-4; clone_size: few; j_call: TRBJ1-1; cdr3_nt: TGTGCCAGCAGTTTTCGGGGTAAGGACACTGAAGCTTTCTTT; cdr3_aa: CASSFRGKDTEAFF
d_call: -; v_call: TRBV27; clone_size: -; j_call: TRBJ2-7; cdr3_nt: TGTGCCAGCAAACCTCTTGACCGGCCGAGCGGAGATGACTCCTACGAGCAGTACTTC; cdr3_aa: CASKPLDRPSGDDSYEQYF
d_call: TRBD2; v_call: TRBV12-3/TRBV12-4; clone_size: -; j_call: TRBJ2-7; cdr3_nt: TGTGCCAGCAGGGCCGGGGGACTAGCGGGAGAAGACGAGCAGTACTTC; cdr3_aa: CASRAGGLAGEDEQYF
d_call: TRBD1; v_call: TRBV20-1; clone_size: -; j_call: TRBJ2-7; cdr3_nt: TGCAGTGCTAGCGGACAGGGGCAGTTCTACGAGCAGTACTTC; cdr3_aa: CSASGQGQFYEQYF
d_call: -; v_call: TRBV9; clone_size: few; j_call: TRBJ2-1; cdr3_nt: TGTGCCAGCAGCGTAGGAGGGGTGCAGTTCTTC; cdr3_aa: CASSVGGVQFF
d_call: -; v_call: TRBV15; clone_size: -; j_call: TRBJ2-1; cdr3_nt: TGTGCCACCAGCAGAGATGAAGGGAGAACCTCCTACAATGAGCAGTTCTTC; cdr3_aa: CATSRDEGRTSYNEQFF
d_call: -; v_call: TRBV7-2; clone_size: -; j_call: TRBJ2-3; cdr3_nt: TGTGCCAGCAGCTTATTCCTAGCCACAGATACGCAGTATTTT; cdr3_aa: CASSLFLATDTQYF
d_call: -; v_call: TRBV30; clone_size: once; j_call: TRBJ1-2; cdr3_nt: TGTGCCTGGAGTACAGGGAAGTTCTTCTATGGCTACACCTTC; cdr3_aa: CAWSTGKFFYGYTF
d_call: -; v_call: TRBV5-6; clone_size: -; j_call: TRBJ2-1; cdr3_nt: TGTGCCAGCAGCTTGACCACTACCTACAATGAGCAGTTCTTC; cdr3_aa: CASSLTTTYNEQFF
d_call: -; v_call: TRBV27; clone_size: few; j_call: TRBJ2-7; cdr3_nt: TGTGCCAGCAGTGCAGGCTTGAGGTACGAGCAGTACTTC; cdr3_aa: CASSAGLRYEQYF
d_call: -; v_call: TRBV28; clone_size: -; j_call: TRBJ2-1; cdr3_nt: TGTGCCAGCACAGGGTCAGGGACCTACAATGAGCAGTTCTTC; cdr3_aa: CASTGSGTYNEQFF
d_call: -; v_call: TRBV20-1; clone_size: -; j_call: TRBJ2-3; cdr3_nt: TGCAGTGCTAGAGTGCATATTAGGACAGATACGCAGTATTTT; cdr3_aa: CSARVHIRTDTQYF
d_call: TRBD1; v_call: TRBV6-5; clone_size: -; j_call: TRBJ2-7; cdr3_nt: TGTGCCAGCAGTTACTCGATGGCCGGGACAGGAAACTACGAGCAGTACTTC; cdr3_aa: CASSYSMAGTGNYEQYF
d_call: TRBD1; v_call: TRBV27; clone_size: once; j_call: TRBJ1-2; cdr3_nt: TGTGCCAGCTCGGCCTCCGGGACAGGGCAGTTCTACACCTTC; cdr3_aa: CASSASGTGQFYTF
d_call: TRBD1; v_call: TRBV5-1; clone_size: few; j_call: TRBJ2-7; cdr3_nt: TGCGCCAGCAGCACCACCCCCGGGACAGTATCGACCGGGCAGTACTTC; cdr3_aa: CASSTTPGTVSTGQYF
d_call: TRBD2; v_call: TRBV5-6; clone_size: -; j_call: TRBJ2-3; cdr3_nt: TGTGCCAGCAGCTTGCCCACTAGCGTTACCACAGATACGCAGTATTTT; cdr3_aa: CASSLPTSVTTDTQYF
d_call: -; v_call: TRBV14; clone_size: -; j_call: TRBJ2-4; cdr3_nt: TGTGCCAGCAGCCAAGCCCCAGGGTACATTCAGTACTTC; cdr3_aa: CASSQAPGYIQYF
d_call: TRBD1; v_call: TRBV6-5; clone_size: -; j_call: TRBJ2-3; cdr3_nt: TGTGCCACCCAGGGGACAGGGGGCAGTAGATACGCGTATTTT; cdr3_aa: CATQGTGGSRYAYF
d_call: -; v_call: TRBV27; clone_size: few; j_call: TRBJ1-5; cdr3_nt: TGTGCCAGCAGTTTTGTGGGTTGGGGCAATCAGCCCCAGCATTTT; cdr3_aa: CASSFVGWGNQPQHF
d_call: TRBD2; v_call: TRBV20-1; clone_size: -; j_call: TRBJ2-7; cdr3_nt: TGCAGTGCTAAAAGCGGGAGCGGATACGAGCAGTACTTC; cdr3_aa: CSAKSGSGYEQYF
d_call: -; v_call: TRBV20-1; clone_size: -; j_call: TRBJ2-1; cdr3_nt: TGCAGTGCTAGAGATGGCCAGGCGCCTGGCCATGAGCAGTTCTTC; cdr3_aa: CSARDGQAPGHEQFF
d_call: TRBD2; v_call: TRBV6-2/TRBV6-3; clone_size: few; j_call: TRBJ2-7; cdr3_nt: TGTGCCAGCAGGGGACTAGCGGGACCCTACGAGCAGTACTTC; cdr3_aa: CASRGLAGPYEQYF
d_call: -; v_call: TRBV9; clone_size: -; j_call: TRBJ2-2; cdr3_nt: TGTGCCAGCAGCCTAGCTGCAGCCGGGGAGCTGTTTTTT; cdr3_aa: CASSLAAAGELFF
d_call: -; v_call: TRBV20-1; clone_size: few; j_call: TRBJ1-1; cdr3_nt: TGCAGTGCTAGCTATGAGGGGCGAGACACTGAAGCTTTCTTT; cdr3_aa: CSASYEGRDTEAFF
d_call: -; v_call: TRBV12-3/TRBV12-4; clone_size: few; j_call: TRBJ1-2; cdr3_nt: TGTGCCAGCAGTACCGGGACCCTCATCTCGCGGTATGGCTACACCTTC; cdr3_aa: CASSTGTLISRYGYTF